This entry is about one T cell receptor beta chain. Its antigen is still unknown. Given a much more abundant clone one base away, this may be a read error. This sample was included in a study of glioma-infiltrating T cells. The CDR3 loop spans 14 amino acids. Germline CDR1 and CDR2: MNHNY and SVGAGI (reference sequence). Trimming at V came to 4 bases and at J to 9 bases, leaving 11 bases not matched to a gene. Study-level results: Above-expected tissue-blood divergence occurred in all gliomas, most in low-grade ones. CDR3 overlap between tissue and blood was very small.

TCR alpha and beta CDR3 regions were amplified from RNA using iRepertoire nested multiplex PCR. Input was 100-400 ng of tissue mRNA or PBMC total RNA. Using its own MiXCR run on the multiplex PCR reads, TCRdb lists one record per CDR3 protein. The sample has 160,000 or so distinct CDR3 sequences, under 55% seen once. The rearrangement uses TRBV6-6 and TRBJ2-7, with 8 bases lining up with TRBD2. The sequenced material came from glioma tissue, nonneoplastic brain tissue, or PBMCs (not recorded which). This sequence originates from a human donor with low-grade glioma or glioblastoma, undergoing nonglioma brain surgery, or in good health (not recorded which). CDR3 DNA sequence: TGTGCCAGCAGTTCCCGCTCTGGCGGGAGGCGGCAGTACTTC. Protein sequence: CASSSRSGGRRQYF.